Listed here are 25 T cell receptor beta chains from one sample, sequenced in a study of naive and memory T cell subsets. An oligonucleotide containing a UMI was ligated to the 3' end of TCR cDNA. The SP2 primer and nested alpha and beta constant region primers amplified ligated cDNA in four rounds. Each CDR3 protein gets one entry after TCRdb re-called the 5' RACE reads with MiXCR. The profile covers tens of thousands of distinct CDR3 sequences, with roughly 6.7% appearing a single time and over 7.5% taken by the ten largest. The receptor set was obtained from a male donor in good health.

The J gene is TRBJ1-1, the V gene TRBV30; D remains ambiguous. There are 11 residues in the CDR3. V was cut by 5 bases and J by 0 bases, with 4 bases left in between. Per germline, CDR1 GTSNPN and CDR2 SVGIG (reference sequence). This chain's CDR3 is CAWQLNTEAFF. CDR3 bases: TGTGCCTGGCAGTTGAACACTGAAGCTTTCTTT.

The gene calls are TRBV27 and TRBJ2-3; no definite D call. Germline CDR1 reads MNHEY; CDR2 reads SMNVEV (reference sequence). This CDR3 has 14 amino acids. V lost 1 base and J 3 bases, leaving 8 bases between the germline ends. Here the CDR3 reads CASSLWSPTDTQYF. CDR3 sequence (DNA): TGTGCCAGCAGTTTATGGTCTCCTACAGATACGCAGTATTTT.

This clonotype has only a few counts. The rearrangement uses TRBV19 and TRBJ1-4; 7 nucleotides align to TRBD1. V was pared by 10 bases and J by 4 bases, with 6 bases of the junction left unmatched. Germline V CDR1 and CDR2: LNHDA, SQIVND (reference sequence). CDR3 length: 13 amino acids. CDR3 residues: CATRDRNNEKLFF. The CDR3 nucleotides are TGTGCCACCAGGGACAGAAATAATGAAAAACTGTTTTTT.

Many counts were recorded for this clonotype. This chain uses TRBV11-2 with TRBJ1-1, with 9 bases identical to TRBD1. The germline V gene encodes CDR1 SGHAT and CDR2 FQNNGV. The J segment lost 4 bases and the V segment lost 4 bases, leaving 7 bases of the junction unmatched. The CDR3 extends over 15 amino acids. CDR3 sequence: CASSSLQGAITEAFF. CDR3 DNA sequence: TGTGCCAGCAGCTCCTTACAGGGGGCTATCACTGAAGCTTTCTTT.

This clonotype showed up just once. This clone may be a read error of a much larger clone one base away. Since no conserved phenylalanine or tryptophan closes the CDR3, a read error is the likely cause. The V and J genes are TRBV20-1 and TRBJ1-5; 9 nucleotides agree with TRBD1. Germline CDR1 is DFQATT and CDR2 is SNEGSKA (reference sequence). Trimming took 6 bases from V and 3 from J; bases not matched to a gene: 6. The CDR3 sequence is 14 residues long. CDR3 in DNA: TGCAGTGCAAGGACAGGGGTCCCCAATCAGCCCCAGCATTCT. It yields the protein CSARTGVPNQPQHS.

The V gene is TRBV18, the J gene TRBJ2-7; 10 nucleotides align to TRBD2. Per the germline V gene, CDR1 is KGHSH and CDR2 is LQKENI. Trimming took 3 bases from V and 3 from J; bases not matched to a gene: 5. This CDR3 is built from 15 residues. CDR3 sequence reads: CASSPRLAGLYEQYF. The CDR3 nucleotides read TGTGCCAGCTCACCCCGACTAGCGGGCCTCTACGAGCAGTACTTC.

This clonotype was seen many times. The rearrangement joins TRBV28 to TRBJ2-1, with TRBD2 matching 8 bases. CDR1 and CDR2 from the germline V gene are MDHEN and SYDVKM. There are 15 residues in the CDR3. Trimming cost V 4 bases and J 8 bases; bases outside gene matches: 10. The CDR3 region has the DNA TGTGCCAGCAGTTCACGGCGGGAGGTCGGGGATGAGCAGTTCTTC. Translating it yields CASSSRREVGDEQFF. Filled out from reference TRBV28 and TRBJ2-1, the complete variable domain reads DVKVTQSSRYLVKRTGEKVFLECVQDMDHENMFWYRQDPGLGLRLIYFSYDVKMKEKGDIPEGYSVSREKKERFSLILESASTNQTSMYLCASSSRREVGDEQFFGPGTRLTVL.

This clonotype occurred a few times. The chain combines TRBV20-1 with TRBJ2-2; tentative D call: TRBD1 (6 bases). Germline lookup yields CDR1 DFQATT and CDR2 SNEGSKA (reference sequence). The CDR3 is 15 residues long. V was shortened by 5 bases and J by 7 bases, with 20 bases between the two germline ends. CDR3 loop: CSAQDSGIRGGELFF. The DNA for the CDR3 is TGCAGTGCTCAGGACAGTGGGATTAGGGGCGGGGAGCTGTTTTTT.

This clonotype was counted many times. This chain uses TRBV14 with TRBJ2-5; D gene uncertain. Germline lookup yields CDR1 SGHDN and CDR2 FVKESK. This CDR3 spans 14 amino acids. V lost 4 bases and J 5 bases, leaving 14 bases between the germline ends. CDR3 nucleotide sequence: TGTGCCAGCAGCCTACCCCGCGGTAGGGAGACCCAGTACTTC. Its protein product is CASSLPRGRETQYF.

This clonotype was picked up a small number of times. The CDR3 reads CSARGVAVPQETQYF. In DNA form, the CDR3 reads TGCAGTGCTAGAGGGGTAGCGGTACCCCAAGAGACCCAGTACTTC. V is TRBV20-1 and J is TRBJ2-5; weak D call: TRBD2 (6 bases). The CDR3 is 15 residues long. V was pared by 1 base and J by 1 base, with 13 bases between. Per the germline V gene, CDR1 is DFQATT and CDR2 is SNEGSKA (reference sequence).

This clonotype was detected many times. This chain connects TRBV29-1 to TRBJ2-3, with TRBD2 as a possible D gene (6 bases). CDR1 and CDR2 (germline): SQVTM, ANQGSEA. V lost 7 bases and J 5 bases, leaving 16 bases between the germline ends. The CDR3 sequence is 13 residues long. The CDR3: CSGGGGELDTQYF. The CDR3 nucleotides read TGCAGCGGTGGTGGAGGGGAATTAGATACGCAGTATTTT.

In its sample, this clonotype was seen a few times. The chain carries TRBV20-1 and TRBJ1-1; a possible D gene is TRBD1 (5 bases). Germline values: CDR1 DFQATT, CDR2 SNEGSKA (reference sequence). The CDR3 contains 12 residues. Trimming took 5 bases from V and 1 from J, leaving 8 bases between them. CDR3 bases: TGCAGTGCTTTAGACAGGAACACTGAAGCTTTCTTT. Amino acid sequence: CSALDRNTEAFF.

This clonotype has a count of ten or more. The chain recombines TRBV20-1 with TRBJ2-3; 12 bases are shared with TRBD2. V was pared by 0 bases and J by 1 base, with 5 bases of the junction left unmatched. The CDR3 loop spans 17 amino acids. From germline, CDR1 is DFQATT and CDR2 SNEGSKA (reference sequence). CDR3 DNA sequence: TGCAGTGCTAGAGAGCTAGCGGGGGGGCGTGGCACAGATACGCAGTATTTT. Translated, it gives CSARELAGGRGTDTQYF.

This clonotype has a handful of counts. This chain joins TRBV6-2 or TRBV6-3 and TRBJ1-1, with 7 bases that match TRBD1. CDR1 MNHEY and CDR2 SVGEGT come from the germline V gene. This CDR3 is built from 16 residues. Trimming cost V 2 bases and J 1 base; bases outside gene matches: 7. The chain's CDR3 is CASSYQAGQPNTEAFF. In nucleotides, the CDR3 is TGTGCCAGCAGTTACCAGGCGGGACAGCCGAACACTGAAGCTTTCTTT.

The table lists this clonotype with many counts. The CDR3 bases are TGTGCCAGCAGCCAGTCGGGTAATACGCAGTATTTT. It translates to CASSQSGNTQYF. The chain couples TRBV4-2 to TRBJ2-3; D ambiguous. Per germline, CDR1 LGHNA and CDR2 YNFKEQ. The ends were cut back, 3 bases at V and 7 bases at J, with 8 bases in the middle. The CDR3 extends over 12 amino acids.

This clonotype was observed a handful of times. V and J are TRBV5-1 and TRBJ2-1, with D unresolved. CDR3 length equals 15 residues. The V end lost 1 base, the J end lost 5 bases, and 13 bases lay between the germline ends. Germline CDR1 is SGHRS and CDR2 is YFSETQ. The CDR3 bases are TGCGCCAGCAGCTTGCCGCGAGCAGTGGACAATGAGCAGTTCTTC. This sequence encodes CASSLPRAVDNEQFF.

This chain joins TRBV29-1 and TRBJ2-2; unclear D gene. V was shortened by 4 bases and J by 10 bases, with 13 bases between the two germline ends. This CDR3 has 12 amino acids. CDR1 and CDR2 (germline): SQVTM, ANQGSEA. CDR3 region: CSVGLIYEELFF. The CDR3 nucleotides are TGCAGCGTTGGACTTATCTACGAGGAGCTGTTTTTT.

This clonotype was detected ten times or more. CDR3 in DNA: TGTGCCAGCAGTTTCAACGGGGCCGGCGAGCAGTACTTC. Translation gives CASSFNGAGEQYF. The J gene is TRBJ2-7, the V gene TRBV27; either TRBD1 or TRBD2 may fit D (5 bases each). Germline CDR1 MNHEY, CDR2 SMNVEV (reference sequence). The CDR3 runs 13 residues. Deletions cut 3 bases from V and 6 bases from J, with 12 bases between.

This clonotype was detected many times. The chain combines TRBV3-1 with TRBJ2-5; no reliable D call. Germline CDR1 reads LGHDT; CDR2 reads YNNKEL (reference sequence). Trimming pared 2 bases from V and 4 bases from J, leaving 14 bases between. The CDR3 loop spans 15 amino acids. The CDR3 sequence is CASSQLTTPGETQYF. The CDR3 coding sequence is TGTGCCAGCAGCCAACTAACAACTCCCGGAGAGACCCAGTACTTC.

This clonotype was seen ten or more times. This chain uses TRBV2 with TRBJ1-2; unclear D gene. The length of the CDR3 is 14 residues. Per germline, CDR1 SNHLY and CDR2 FYNNEI. Between the trimmed V and J ends, which lost 5 bases and 0 bases, there was a span of 10 bases. The CDR3 reads CASSRRDTNYGYTF. Here the CDR3 DNA reads TGTGCCAGCAGTCGGAGGGATACTAACTATGGCTACACCTTC.

This clonotype was recorded at least ten times. The chain has TRBV9 and TRBJ1-1, with D tentatively TRBD1 (5 bases). This CDR3 contains 16 residues. The V end was cut by 3 bases, the J end by 4 bases, with 19 bases between. Per germline, CDR1 SGDLS and CDR2 YYNGEE. CDR3 sequence: CASSGGPVMGGTEAFF. CDR3 DNA: TGTGCCAGCAGCGGAGGCCCGGTTATGGGGGGCACTGAAGCTTTCTTT.

The chain has TRBV9 and TRBJ1-2; D ambiguous. CDR3 length: 18 amino acids. Germline CDR1 reads SGDLS; CDR2 reads YYNGEE. With 2 bases removed from V and 0 bases from J, the gap between germline ends came to 20 bases. As DNA, the CDR3 is TGTGCCAGCAGCGTCACGCCCGGGCGCCGAGGGACTAACTATGGCTACACCTTC. As protein: CASSVTPGRRGTNYGYTF.

This clonotype was seen a handful of times. V is TRBV2 and J is TRBJ1-5; unclear D gene. Looked up from germline, CDR1 is SNHLY and CDR2 is FYNNEI. This CDR3 contains 14 residues. V shed 2 bases and J shed 4 bases, with 9 bases lying between them. The CDR3 DNA is TGTGCCAGCAGTGAACTGACGGTAAATCAGCCCCAGCATTTT. The encoded protein is CASSELTVNQPQHF.

This clonotype was observed a single time. A much larger clone sits a single nucleotide away, making a read error possible. The chain employs TRBV6-4 and TRBJ2-1; the D gene is possibly TRBD2 (5 bases). The CDR3 covers 15 residues. CDR1 and CDR2 (germline): MRHNA, SNTAGT. The CDR3 protein is CARSDSSGSYNEQFF. CDR3 nucleotide sequence: TGTGCCAGAAGTGACTCGAGCGGCTCCTACAATGAGCAGTTCTTC.

This clonotype was counted at least ten times. The chain carries TRBV11-2 and TRBJ2-1, with D possibly being TRBD2 (5 bases). Trimming removed 7 bases from V and 9 bases from J, with 16 bases in between. Germline V gene sequence: CDR1 SGHAT, CDR2 FQNNGV. This CDR3 has 13 residues. The chain's CDR3 is CASKGTGIGEQFF. The DNA for the CDR3 is TGTGCCAGCAAGGGCACCGGGATTGGTGAGCAGTTCTTC.